This record concerns one T cell receptor beta chain sequence. Its recognized antigen is unknown. No base-level quality is on record; no much larger clone is a single base apart. The donors were 40 or so Caucasian individuals from Russia, aged roughly 6 to 90 years, who were systemically healthy. Approximately 10 milliliters of peripheral blood were collected from each donor into EDTA-treated Vacutainer tubes. PBMCs were isolated by Ficoll-Paque density-gradient centrifugation, with at least 6 million obtained per sample. Trizol reagent was used to extract total RNA from PBMCs, with at least 5 micrograms per sample. For every donor, an aliquot of PBMCs went through flow cytometry to measure the percentages of naive CD45RAhigh/CD27high T cells. The library was produced with 5' RACE. The sample was run on an Illumina HiSeq 2500. The second PCR ran for roughly 7 to 11 cycles and used a J-beta primer mix along with a sample-barcoded 5' primer. A unique molecular identifier was introduced onto each TCR beta cDNA molecule by a template-switch 5' adaptor carrying 12 random nucleotides. Each sample yielded at least 2.5 million CDR3-containing paired-end reads. All of the RNA was converted into first-strand cDNA using the Mint cDNA synthesis kit, with a TRBC-specific oligonucleotide serving as the primer. Following uracil-DNA glycosylase treatment, a first 18-cycle PCR with universal primers M1SS and BC2_uni_R was performed on all cDNA. Regarding the original processing steps: For normalization, 1 million high-quality reads were randomly selected from each sample, with every read carrying a distinct molecular identifier. Instead of being binned into consensus sequences, reads with shared molecular identifiers were discarded. CDR3 identification, clonotype clustering and error correction used MiTCR with a Q25 quality threshold and the strictest error-elimination algorithm. A nonparametric unseen species model using Euler transformation provided a lower-bound estimate of total TCR beta diversity. TCRdb trimmed public reads at Q25 via fastp, called clones via MiXCR and kept in-frame beta chains. All rows with the same CDR3 protein become a single entry with the most common DNA and genes. The authors' filters were not applied to this entry. This sample comprises a few hundred thousand distinct CDR3 sequences, 27% of them detected only once. Clones ranked in the top ten supply under 20% of the sample.

This sample is drawn from a study of blood T cells in healthy people across ages (dated by TCRdb to 2015 to 2017). Regarding the research as a whole: In model experiments, roughly one uniquely barcoded TCR beta cDNA molecule per two T cells was captured by template switching. To track age-related changes in TCR beta repertoire diversity, the study relied on deep sequencing normalized with unique cDNA molecular identifiers. Four age groups were formed from the donors: young (average 16 years), middle-aged (around 39), aged (roughly 56) and long-lived (approximately 78). Donors of different ages were randomly distributed across sequencing lanes to avoid experimental bias. For two donors (one aged 18 to 29 and one aged 80 or older), the study analyzed two additional independent replicas of 1 million unique cDNA reads from the same blood draw. The paper as a whole reports these results and caveats: Observed TCR beta diversity per million T cells fell roughly linearly with age, and a significant reduction was already apparent by age about 38. Conclusive comparison of naive and antigen-experienced compartments was prevented by the profiling of bulk unsorted PBMCs. The CMV infection status of donors was not known, potentially confounding age-related changes in expanded clonotypes. Total diversity estimates from one million sequenced T cells were considered lower bounds and underestimates. Compared with the aged group, the long-lived group had more naive CD4+ T cells, fewer expanded clones and increased TCR diversity, suggesting age selection. Observed TCR beta diversity correlated strongly with the percentage of naive T cells measured by flow cytometry.

The sample consisted of blood. The TCR sequence derives from a woman between 65 and 79 years old in good health.

The DNA is TGCAGCGGGGGACAGGCGAACTATGGCTACACCTTC. Its translation reads: CSGGQANYGYTF. The receptor chain draws on TRBV29-1 and TRBJ1-2, with TRBD1 identical over 8 junction bases. The germline V gene sets CDR1 to SQVTM and CDR2 to ANQGSEA. Inclusive of the bounding cysteine and phenylalanine, the CDR3 is 12 residues long. The read is trimmed to its CDR3 DNA, 36 bases read in frame from base 1. Germline trimming: 7 bases from V, 2 bases from J; junction bases outside gene matches: 3.